This T cell receptor beta chain is from a study of blood T cell repertoires in COVID-19. About the study: Both acute and convalescent COVID-19 samples were obtained from the United States, Italy and Spain. T cells, B-cell-depleted T cells, or PBMCs supplied cDNA or gDNA.

V was pared by 0 bases and J by 4 bases, with 8 bases between. The CDR3 totals 13 residues. In germline, CDR1 is SGHRS, CDR2 YFSETQ. In the authors' methods: Researchers report that nucleated cell counts were estimated from reference gene primer amplification. Using immunoSEQ multiplex PCR, the repertoire was profiled, and TCRdb retains in-frame clones only, with some absent. V and J calls and clone size are given by that table; D and trimming were obtained from the DNA. The data show 25,000 to 35,000 clones, with 84% seen just once and more than 15% held by the top ten. The chain couples TRBV5-1 to TRBJ2-7; unclear D gene. Sequencing input: peripheral blood. This TCR came from a man between 70 and 80 years old with active COVID-19. The CDR3 loop is CASSLAETYEQYF. CDR3 in DNA: TGCGCCAGCAGCTTGGCCGAAACTTACGAGCAGTACTTC.